The 20 T cell receptor beta chains in this list originate from one sample, sequenced in a study of cytomegalovirus exposure and HLA in healthy donors listed by TCRdb under 2017. The library relied on the immunoSEQ multiplex PCR assay. The multiplex PCR relied on a mix of 60 forward primers for TCR Vbeta segments and 13 reverse primers for TCR Jbeta segments. Not all clones reach the TCRdb copy of this immuneACCESS table, which keeps in-frame sequences only. Checked studies attribute under half of the gap to unresolved V genes and leave the rest unexplained. Recorded for this sample are approximately 90,000 clones; around 70% of them occurred a single time. Jointly, the top ten make up more than 13% of the sample. The sample taken for sequencing was PBMCs. The receptor source for this set is a woman between 50 and 59 years old in good health and CMV-seropositive.

This chain uses TRBV11-2 with TRBJ2-1; 7 bases agree with TRBD2. Looked up from germline, CDR1 is SGHAT and CDR2 is FQNNGV. The CDR3 is 16 residues long. V dropped 5 bases and J dropped 5; count of bases not matched to a gene: 12. The CDR3 loop is CASSATASGPNNEQFF. The CDR3 DNA follows: TGTGCCAGCAGCGCCACAGCTAGCGGCCCTAACAATGAGCAGTTCTTC.

The chain couples TRBV20-1 to TRBJ2-1; weak D call: TRBD2 (5 bases). The germline V gene has CDR1 DFQATT and CDR2 SNEGSKA (reference sequence). The V end lost 6 bases, the J end lost 9 bases, and 12 bases lay between the germline ends. This CDR3 spans 11 amino acids. In nucleotides, the CDR3 is TGCAGTGCCACTCTAGCCTTTGAGCAGTTCTTC. It yields the protein CSATLAFEQFF.

The chain is built from TRBV14 and TRBJ2-3; D is uncertain. V shed 6 bases and J shed 2 bases, with 3 bases lying between them. CDR1 SGHDN and CDR2 FVKESK come from the germline V gene. This CDR3 contains 11 residues. The CDR3 DNA reads as TGTGCCAGCAGTTACACAGATACGCAGTATTTT. Protein product: CASSYTDTQYF.

The chain links TRBV19 to TRBJ1-1; D remains ambiguous. This CDR3 is built from 13 residues. Trimming shortened V by 10 bases and J by 6 bases, and 18 bases separated the two germline ends. The V gene's germline CDR1 is LNHDA and CDR2 SQIVND (reference sequence). The CDR3 nucleotides are TGTGCCACCTCCGGGGTGGCCGACTCTGAAGCTTTCTTT. This translates into CATSGVADSEAFF.

The CDR3 DNA reads as TGTGCCAGCAGCGTCGGCAGCGCTAATGAAAAACTGTTTTTT. This codes for CASSVGSANEKLFF. The chain carries TRBV9 and TRBJ1-4, with D uncertain. This CDR3 is 14 amino acids long. The germline V gene has CDR1 SGDLS and CDR2 YYNGEE. Deletions cut 2 bases from V and 3 bases from J, with 8 bases between. The full variable domain, in which reference TRBV9 and TRBJ1-4 provide the parts outside the CDR3, is DSGVTQTPKHLITATGQRVTLRCSPRSGDLSVYWYQQSLDQGLQFLIQYYNGEERAKGNILERFSAQQFPDLHSELNLSSLELGDSALYFCASSVGSANEKLFFGSGTQLSVL.

This clone was seen once. The gene calls are TRBV19 and TRBJ2-2, with 12 bases aligning to TRBD1. The germline V gene encodes CDR1 LNHDA and CDR2 SQIVND (reference sequence). The CDR3 is made up of 19 amino acids. J lost 5 bases, V lost 4 bases, and 14 bases had no gene match. The CDR3 loop reads CASSTPGQGAFKLTGELFF. Here the CDR3 DNA reads TGTGCCAGTAGTACCCCGGGACAGGGGGCGTTCAAACTGACCGGGGAGCTGTTTTTT.

This clone was observed once. The rearrangement links TRBV30 to TRBJ1-5, with D unclear. Germline lookup yields CDR1 GTSNPN and CDR2 SVGIG (reference sequence). The CDR3 is 13 amino acids. V lost 1 base to trimming and J lost 6 bases, with 10 bases between them. For the CDR3, the DNA is TGTGCCTGGAGTGGAGCCCTCGGTCAGCCCCAGCATTTT. Translation: CAWSGALGQPQHF. The full variable domain, with the rest looked up from reference TRBV30 and TRBJ1-5, is SQTIHQWPATLVQPVGSPLSLECTVEGTSNPNLYWYRQAAGRGLQLLFYSVGIGQISSEVPQNLSASRPQDRQFILSSKKLLLSDSGFYLCAWSGALGQPQHFGDGTRLSIL.

The rearrangement uses TRBV2 and TRBJ2-5; 10 bases are shared with TRBD2. The CDR3 length is 14 residues. Germline CDR1 is SNHLY and CDR2 is FYNNEI. V was pared by 10 bases and J by 0 bases, with 5 bases of the junction left unmatched. CDR3 sequence: CATRLAGNQETQYF. The CDR3 DNA reads TGTGCCACACGACTAGCGGGCAACCAAGAGACCCAGTACTTC.

This clone was seen only once. The chain employs TRBV9 and TRBJ2-4, with TRBD2 matching 8 bases. Trimming removed 4 bases from V and 6 bases from J; junction bases left unmatched: 12. Germline V gene data show CDR1 as SGDLS and CDR2 as YYNGEE. CDR3 length: 16 residues. The CDR3 spells CASSPSGTSGGNIQYF. CDR3 nucleotides: TGTGCCAGCAGCCCTAGCGGCACGAGCGGGGGAAACATTCAGTACTTC.

The chain uses TRBV2 and TRBJ2-2; D gene ambiguous. Germline V gives CDR1 SNHLY, CDR2 FYNNEI. V lost 8 bases to trimming and J lost 3 bases, with 7 bases between them. The length of the CDR3 is 12 residues. CDR3 nucleotide sequence: TGTGCCAGCGTGAGCTACACCGGGGAGCTGTTTTTT. This sequence encodes CASVSYTGELFF.

V usage is TRBV5-5 and J usage is TRBJ2-4, with D possibly TRBD1 on 5 matching bases. Trimming stripped 0 bases from V and 7 bases from J, with 14 bases between. Germline CDR1 is SGHKS and CDR2 is YYEKEE (reference sequence). The CDR3 extends over 15 amino acids. DNA of the CDR3: TGTGCCAGCAGCTTGGCCGGCACAGGATGGAACATTCAGTACTTC. Protein product: CASSLAGTGWNIQYF.

V is TRBV19 and J is TRBJ2-5, with D maybe TRBD1 (6 bases). This CDR3 contains 13 residues. Germline V gene lookup returns CDR1 LNHDA and CDR2 SQIVND (reference sequence). The V and J ends lost 3 bases and 5 bases respectively, with 10 bases between them. The DNA for the CDR3 is TGTGCCAGTAGTATGGGGGCGCAGGAGACCCAGTACTTC. Its translation is CASSMGAQETQYF.

The V call is TRBV4-1, the J call TRBJ2-1, with 8 positions matching TRBD2. Trimming cost V 2 bases and J 4 bases; bases outside gene matches: 13. This CDR3 region has 18 residues. Germline V lookup: CDR1 MGHRA, CDR2 YSYEKL. Written as DNA, the CDR3 is TGCGCCAGCAGCCAACCCTCGGGCGCCAGCGGGAGTTACAATGAGCAGTTCTTC. It is translated as CASSQPSGASGSYNEQFF.

This clone was counted only a few times. The chain employs TRBV7-9 and TRBJ1-2; unclear D gene. The CDR3 totals 13 residues. V gave up 5 bases and J gave up 8 bases, with 15 bases separating them. Germline CDR1 reads SEHNR; CDR2 reads FQNEAQ (reference sequence). CDR3 nucleotides: TGTGCCAGCAGCCAGTGGAGGAGCGAAGGCTACACCTTC. This sequence encodes CASSQWRSEGYTF.

This clone has a single count. This chain connects TRBV2 to TRBJ2-7; a weak D match, TRBD2 (6 bases). Trimming removed 6 bases from V and 2 bases from J, with 20 bases in between. CDR3 size: 16 residues. In germline, CDR1 is SNHLY, CDR2 FYNNEI. The CDR3 loop reads CASSDSGLPSPYEQYF. CDR3 DNA sequence: TGTGCCAGCAGCGACTCCGGACTACCGAGCCCCTACGAGCAGTACTTC. Supplemented by reference TRBV2 and TRBJ2-7, the full variable domain reads EPEVTQTPSHQVTQMGQEVILRCVPISNHLYFYWYRQILGQKVEFLVSFYNNEISEKSEIFDDQFSVERPDGSNFTLKIRSTKLEDSAMYFCASSDSGLPSPYEQYFGPGTRLTVT.

The chain is built from TRBV2 and TRBJ2-5; a possible D gene is TRBD1 (6 bases). The V end lost 8 bases, the J end lost 5 bases, and 21 bases lay between the germline ends. Germline CDR1 SNHLY, CDR2 FYNNEI. The CDR3 totals 15 residues. The CDR3 loop is CASQPDQGYGETQYF. The DNA of the CDR3 is TGTGCCAGCCAACCCGATCAGGGGTACGGGGAGACCCAGTACTTC. The full variable domain, with the rest looked up from reference TRBV2 and TRBJ2-5, is EPEVTQTPSHQVTQMGQEVILRCVPISNHLYFYWYRQILGQKVEFLVSFYNNEISEKSEIFDDQFSVERPDGSNFTLKIRSTKLEDSAMYFCASQPDQGYGETQYFGPGTRLLVL.

The chain employs TRBV10-1 and TRBJ2-5; TRBD2 agrees at 12 bases. J lost 4 bases, V lost 2 bases, and 5 bases had no gene match. The germline V gene has CDR1 WNHNN and CDR2 SYGVQD (reference sequence). The CDR3 extends over 16 amino acids. CDR3 sequence reads: CASSEKRLAGAETQYF. The CDR3 DNA sequence: TGCGCCAGCAGTGAGAAACGACTAGCGGGAGCAGAGACCCAGTACTTC.

The rearrangement joins TRBV27 to TRBJ2-2; D is perhaps TRBD1 (6 bases). Germline values: CDR1 MNHEY, CDR2 SMNVEV (reference sequence). The CDR3 length is 13 residues. The V end was cut by 6 bases, the J end by 7 bases, with 12 bases between. The CDR3 is CASRRQVGGELFF. The CDR3 DNA reads TGTGCCAGCAGAAGACAGGTCGGCGGGGAGCTGTTTTTT.

The chain uses TRBV4-1 and TRBJ2-3; D is perhaps TRBD2 (6 bases). The CDR3 totals 16 residues. The ends were cut back, 6 bases at V and 6 bases at J, with 22 bases in the middle. Germline V gene sequence: CDR1 MGHRA, CDR2 YSYEKL. CDR3 protein: CASRNPGTAPGDTQYF. The CDR3 DNA follows: TGCGCCAGCAGAAACCCCGGGACTGCTCCCGGGGATACGCAGTATTTT.

This clone was detected once. The V and J genes are TRBV5-1 and TRBJ1-2; D may be TRBD1 (6 bases). CDR3 length: 15 residues. The V gene's germline CDR1 is SGHRS and CDR2 YFSETQ. V was cut by 1 base and J by 0 bases, with 10 bases left in between. CDR3 bases: TGCGCCAGCAGCTTGAGTGGGACAACTAACTATGGCTACACCTTC. Protein sequence: CASSLSGTTNYGYTF.